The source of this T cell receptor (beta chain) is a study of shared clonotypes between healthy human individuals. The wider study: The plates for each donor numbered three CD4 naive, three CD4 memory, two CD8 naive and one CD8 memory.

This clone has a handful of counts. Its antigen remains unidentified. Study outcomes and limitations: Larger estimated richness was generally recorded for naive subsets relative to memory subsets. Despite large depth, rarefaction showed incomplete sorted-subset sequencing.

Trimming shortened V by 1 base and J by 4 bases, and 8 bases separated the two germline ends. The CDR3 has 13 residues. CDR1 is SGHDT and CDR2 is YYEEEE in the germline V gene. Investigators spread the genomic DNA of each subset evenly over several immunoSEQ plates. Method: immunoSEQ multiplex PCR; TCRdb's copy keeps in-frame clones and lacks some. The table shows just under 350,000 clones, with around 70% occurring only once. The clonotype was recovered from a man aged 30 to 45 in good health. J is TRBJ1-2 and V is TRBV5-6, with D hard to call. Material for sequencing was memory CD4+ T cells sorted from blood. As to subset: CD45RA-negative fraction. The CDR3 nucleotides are TGTGCCAGCAGCTTGATGCAAGTCTATGGCTACACCTTC. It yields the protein CASSLMQVYGYTF.